The 22 T cell receptor beta chains given below trace back to one sample, sequenced in a study of cytomegalovirus exposure and HLA in healthy donors. Generated by immunoSEQ multiplex PCR, the TCRdb table keeps only in-frame clones and is missing some. The sample holds about 38,000 clones; 90% to 95% are singletons and the top ten take more than 2.5%. The sequenced sample was PBMCs. The source is a man between 18 and 35 years old in good health and CMV-seronegative.

The V gene is TRBV30, the J gene TRBJ2-1, with a weak D call TRBD2 (5 bases). In germline, CDR1 is GTSNPN, CDR2 SVGIG (reference sequence). The V gene lost 0 bases and the J gene lost 8 bases, with 11 bases spanning the gap. The CDR3 spans 13 residues. The CDR3 region is CAWSVRENDEQFF. The CDR3 DNA is TGTGCCTGGAGTGTTCGGGAAAATGATGAGCAGTTCTTC.

The chain links TRBV9 to TRBJ2-5; TRBD2 aligns across 11 bases. J gave up 1 base and V 4 bases, and 9 bases lay outside the gene matches. This CDR3 region has 17 residues. Germline values: CDR1 SGDLS, CDR2 YYNGEE. This chain's CDR3 is CASSPYRLAGIQETQYF. CDR3 nucleotides: TGTGCCAGCAGCCCCTACCGACTAGCGGGGATCCAAGAGACCCAGTACTTC.

This rearrangement joins TRBV27 to TRBJ2-7; TRBD1 agrees at 7 bases. Trimming removed 5 bases from V and 3 bases from J; junction bases left unmatched: 10. The CDR3 runs to 15 residues. Germline loops: CDR1 MNHEY, CDR2 SMNVEV (reference sequence). The CDR3 region is CASSRRQGFIYEQYF. CDR3 in DNA: TGTGCCAGCAGTCGTAGACAGGGCTTTATCTACGAGCAGTACTTC.

The chain recombines TRBV18 with TRBJ1-1; D not certain. Trimming cost V 5 bases and J 1 base, with 11 bases left between them. Germline assignment: CDR1 KGHSH and CDR2 LQKENI. This CDR3 contains 14 residues. The CDR3 sequence: CASSGINTNTEAFF. In DNA form, the CDR3 reads TGTGCCAGCTCAGGCATTAATACGAACACTGAAGCTTTCTTT.

The CDR3 region has the DNA TGTGCCAGCAGCTCCCGACTAGCGGGGGGGCAGGCCTACGAGCAGTACTTC. Encoded protein: CASSSRLAGGQAYEQYF. The chain has TRBV7-9 and TRBJ2-7; 14 nucleotides align to TRBD2. V dropped 4 bases and J dropped 2; count of bases not matched to a gene: 7. This CDR3 has 17 residues. The germline V gene encodes CDR1 SEHNR and CDR2 FQNEAQ (reference sequence).

The chain has TRBV29-1 and TRBJ2-1; TRBD2 matches at 7 bases. V shed 3 bases, J shed 0 bases, and the junction held 5 bases outside the gene matches. From germline, CDR1 is SQVTM and CDR2 ANQGSEA. This CDR3 spans 15 amino acids. As DNA, the CDR3 is TGCAGCGTTGAGGGCGGGAGTAGCTCCTACAATGAGCAGTTCTTC. It is translated as CSVEGGSSSYNEQFF.

The V and J genes are TRBV19 and TRBJ1-3, with unresolved D. Germline CDR1 and CDR2: LNHDA and SQIVND (reference sequence). The CDR3 runs to 13 residues. V was cut by 9 bases and J by 1 base, with 10 bases left in between. This CDR3 reads CASRGSSGNTIYF. For the CDR3, the DNA is TGTGCCAGCCGCGGGAGTTCTGGAAACACCATATATTTT.

The chain joins TRBV14 to TRBJ1-1, with D possibly being TRBD1 (6 bases). Germline-derived CDR1 and CDR2 are SGHDN and FVKESK. The CDR3 is 13 amino acids. Trimming pared 0 bases from V and 6 bases from J, leaving 8 bases between. The chain's CDR3 is CASSQDSGAEAFF. The CDR3 DNA follows: TGTGCCAGCAGCCAAGACTCAGGGGCTGAAGCTTTCTTT.

V gene TRBV29-1 combines with J gene TRBJ2-5; D perhaps matches TRBD2 (5 bases). The V gene lost 8 bases and the J gene lost 9 bases, with 22 bases spanning the gap. Germline values: CDR1 SQVTM, CDR2 ANQGSEA. The CDR3 is 13 residues long. The CDR3 loop reads CSLGNAVSEAQYF. CDR3 nucleotides: TGCAGCCTGGGAAATGCGGTCTCGGAGGCCCAGTACTTC.

The chain uses TRBV6-1 and TRBJ2-3, with TRBD1 matching 7 bases. CDR3 size: 13 residues. With 10 bases clipped from V and 3 bases from J, the junction kept 7 bases outside the gene matches. Per germline, CDR1 MNHNS and CDR2 SASEGT. CDR3 bases: TGTGCCACCTCGACAGGGCGGACAGATACGCAGTATTTT. Translated, it gives CATSTGRTDTQYF.

This sequence joins TRBV5-4 and TRBJ1-1; D is possibly TRBD1 (5 bases). The V gene's germline CDR1 is SGHNT and CDR2 YYREEE (reference sequence). The V and J ends lost 0 bases and 6 bases respectively, with 15 bases between them. The CDR3 consists of 15 residues. The CDR3 DNA follows: TGTGCCAGCAGCTTGGAGTTGCAGGGTGGAGCTGAAGCTTTCTTT. Its protein is CASSLELQGGAEAFF.

The chain couples TRBV6-5 to TRBJ1-5; D call uncertain. CDR1 and CDR2 (germline): MNHEY, SVGAGI. V lost 5 bases and J 0 bases, leaving 11 bases between the germline ends. This CDR3 has 15 amino acids. The CDR3 region is CASSKQRDSNQPQHF. For the CDR3, the DNA is TGTGCCAGCAGTAAACAGAGAGATAGCAATCAGCCCCAGCATTTT.

This clone was detected only once. The chain couples TRBV6-1 to TRBJ2-7, with D perhaps matching TRBD2 (7 bases). The CDR3 consists of 12 residues. Between the trimmed V and J ends, which lost 6 bases and 2 bases, there was a span of 8 bases. The germline V gene has CDR1 MNHNS and CDR2 SASEGT. The CDR3 spells CASRGGPYEQYF. The CDR3 DNA reads as TGTGCCAGCAGGGGGGGGCCCTACGAGCAGTACTTC.

The chain employs TRBV18 and TRBJ1-1, with D tentatively TRBD1 (5 bases). V was clipped by 2 bases and J by 3 bases, with 10 bases between them. There are 14 residues in the CDR3. In germline, CDR1 is KGHSH, CDR2 LQKENI. CDR3 protein: CASSPFQGDTEAFF. CDR3 bases: TGTGCCAGCTCACCATTTCAGGGTGACACTGAAGCTTTCTTT.

Details on this clone: Sequence at one end of the junction differs from germline and may be a read error. The chain is built from TRBV6-1 and TRBJ2-7; 7 positions match TRBD2. This CDR3 contains 18 residues. The germline V gene encodes CDR1 MNHNS and CDR2 SASEGT. The DNA for the CDR3 is TGTGCCAGCAGGGAAGGGAGGGCAGATGGTTGGTCCCGTTACGAGCAGTACTTC. Translation gives CASREGRADGWSRYEQYF.

This clone was detected a few times. This sequence joins TRBV28 and TRBJ1-4, with 7 bases matching TRBD1. The CDR3 is 14 residues long. The V segment lost 4 bases and the J segment 2 bases; nucleotides outside the gene matches: 1. Germline CDR1 and CDR2: MDHEN and SYDVKM. The CDR3: CASSSGGTNEKLFF. The DNA of the CDR3 is TGTGCCAGCAGTTCAGGGGGTACTAATGAAAAACTGTTTTTT.

The rearrangement joins TRBV19 to TRBJ1-1; a weak D match, TRBD1 (5 bases). Germline V gives CDR1 LNHDA, CDR2 SQIVND (reference sequence). The CDR3 runs 11 residues. V was cut by 8 bases and J by 6 bases, with 10 bases left in between. CDR3 nucleotide sequence: TGTGCCAGTGACAGTTCGGCTGAAGCTTTCTTT. As protein: CASDSSAEAFF.

This chain links TRBV7-3 with TRBJ2-1; D is undetermined. From germline, CDR1 is SGHTA and CDR2 FQGTGA. Trimming left V 2 bases short and J 5 bases short, with 19 bases between. CDR3 length equals 17 residues. The CDR3 spells CASSLARVLSVHNEQFF. CDR3 nucleotide sequence: TGTGCCAGCAGCTTAGCCCGGGTCTTGTCGGTGCACAATGAGCAGTTCTTC.

This clone was detected only a few times. V usage is TRBV9 and J usage is TRBJ2-7; 9 bases align to TRBD1. Germline-derived CDR1 and CDR2 are SGDLS and YYNGEE. V shed 1 base and J 7 bases; nucleotides not matched to a gene: 3. The CDR3 is 13 residues long. CDR3 in DNA: TGTGCCAGCAGCGTACTGACAGGGGGTGAGCAGTACTTC. As protein: CASSVLTGGEQYF.

This clone has only one observation. The V gene is TRBV7-8, the J gene TRBJ2-7, with 9 bases fitting TRBD1. The ends lost 7 bases at V and 4 bases at J; junction bases unmatched: 14. CDR3 length: 16 residues. Germline V gene sequence: CDR1 SGHVS, CDR2 FQNEAQ. CDR3 bases: TGTGCCAGCACCTCTAGTAAGAACAGGGGGCCGTACGAGCAGTACTTC. As protein: CASTSSKNRGPYEQYF. Full variable domain (missing parts from reference TRBV7-8 and TRBJ2-7): GAGVSQSPRYKVAKRGQDVALRCDPISGHVSLFWYQQALGQGPEFLTYFQNEAQLDKSGLPSDRFFAERPEGSVSTLKIQRTQQEDSAVYLCASTSSKNRGPYEQYFGPGTRLTVT.

This sequence joins TRBV27 and TRBJ2-7; D might be TRBD2 (6 bases). The V end was cut by 0 bases, the J end by 6 bases, with 12 bases between. Germline CDR1 and CDR2: MNHEY and SMNVEV (reference sequence). This CDR3 is 14 amino acids long. As DNA, the CDR3 is TGTGCCAGCAGTTTATCGGGGGGTGCGGGCGAGCAGTACTTC. Translation: CASSLSGGAGEQYF.

V is TRBV5-1 and J is TRBJ1-5, with 8 bases fitting TRBD1. The CDR3 length is 19 residues. Germline CDR1 reads SGHRS; CDR2 reads YFSETQ. The junction had 15 bases not matched to a gene; V was cut back by 1 base and J by 3 bases. The CDR3 region has the DNA TGCGCCAGCAGCTTGCCGACAGGGGACGCCCTATTTAACAATCAGCCCCAGCATTTT. Translation: CASSLPTGDALFNNQPQHF.